This record concerns one T cell receptor (beta chain) sequence. This clone was observed once. The clone's antigen remains unknown. One base away there is no much larger clone; base qualities are not given. Within the sample, other DNA sequences also encode this same CDR3. This specimen comes from a study of T cells after posttransplantation cyclophosphamide (dated by TCRdb to between 2015 and 2016). Study-wide context: Using TRB sequencing, the study followed how the T cell repertoire rebuilt after myeloablative bone marrow transplantation with posttransplantation cyclophosphamide given as GVHD prophylaxis. Public TRB sequences were compared against a database of over 3,000 sequences linked to responses to pathogens, tumor antigens, self-antigens and alloantigens. TRB sequencing was also done on up to about 3 additional blood samples from 2 to 5.2 years after transplant in 3 patients, and on pretransplant blood from 4 patients. Antigen receptor sequencing covered samples from roughly 40 PTCy-treated patients and approximately 15 of their related bone marrow donors. Because TRA and TRB clonality correlated tightly in 10 or so samples, the subsequent TCR analyses were limited to TRB only. Blood from all 34 PTCy patients with 1-year posttransplant specimens was subjected to TRB sequencing. Broader findings and caveats from the paper: Across approximately 41 patients, TRB clonality was highly associated with recipient CMV seropositivity and CMV reactivation, and PTCy diversity was similar to diversity in CNI/methotrexate controls. The TRB repertoires of T cells infiltrating skin or the GI tract showed only limited overlap with the TRB repertoires found in blood. Donor-recipient similarity was low at 1-2 months but increased during the first year, and donor CD8+ memory clones often dominated later blood repertoires.

Cut back by 5 bases and 1 base, the V and J ends lie 11 bases apart. The CDR3, cysteine through phenylalanine, is 14 amino acids long. The retained sequence is limited to the CDR3, 42 bases, with the frame set at the first base. The germline V gene (reference sequence) gives CDR1 as LNHDA and CDR2 as SQIVND. A control cohort of roughly 10 patients who had been given myeloablative marrow transplants with methotrexate plus a calcineurin inhibitor was sampled 1 year after transplant. Mononuclear cells from peripheral blood and bone marrow were separated by Ficoll-Hypaque density centrifugation and then cryopreserved. Genomic DNA was the input for TRB sequencing, which was run either with the immunoSEQ assay at survey resolution or with the hsTCRB kit. From the authors' description of their analysis: Initial read processing used immunoSEQ software, and repertoire analyses used the LymphoSeq R package. Clonality was calculated as 1 minus normalized Shannon entropy, and the Gini coefficient was also calculated for each TRB dataset. Phenotypes of unsorted samples were inferred by mapping TRB sequences from sorted subsets of the recipient or donor onto unsorted samples of the same recipient. The clones in this table, taken by TCRdb from immuneACCESS, are in-frame only. Not every clone is retained; where verified, under half of the shortfall comes from an unresolved V gene, and the cause of the rest is unknown. Clone size and V and J calls were adopted from that table, with D and trimming inferred from the DNA. A total of approximately 20,000 clones appear in this sample, 85% to 90% of them only once. The ten largest clones add up to under 2% of the sample.

Here the sequenced sample was PBMCs, taken approximately 370 days after allogeneic stem cell transplant with calcineurin inhibitor and methotrexate. Recombination connected TRBV19 to TRBJ1-1, with a weak D call of TRBD1 (6 bases match). The source of this sequence is a female patient younger than 45 who received an allogeneic stem cell transplant from an unrelated donor, was CMV-positive, and had acute and chronic GVHD. Some T cells present after a transplant may be cells of the graft donor. The DNA sequence is as follows: TGTGCCAGTAGTCGGGGACATGCGAACACTGAAGCTTTCTTT. It is translated as CASSRGHANTEAFF.